The 22 T cell receptor beta chains listed next were all sequenced from one sample in a study of blood T cell repertoires in COVID-19. Sequencing was performed with immunoSEQ multiplex PCR; in TCRdb, only in-frame clones are kept and a portion is missing. The sample carries more than 300,000 clones, 75% to 90% recorded once. Material: PBMCs or T cells enriched from blood (not recorded which). The receptors originated from a woman aged 45-65 years who had recovered from COVID-19.

This clone has just a few counts. V is TRBV6-5 and J is TRBJ1-1; D not certain. The CDR3 covers 14 residues. Germline V lookup: CDR1 MNHEY, CDR2 SVGAGI. V dropped 0 bases and J dropped 1 base, with 6 bases sitting between them. DNA of the CDR3: TGTGCCAGCAGTTACTCCCCAGGGAACACTGAAGCTTTCTTT. Its translation: CASSYSPGNTEAFF.

The CDR3 loop is CATAPGRDQETQYF. The CDR3 DNA reads as TGTGCCACCGCCCCAGGCAGAGACCAAGAGACCCAGTACTTC. The chain combines TRBV24-1 with TRBJ2-5; no definite D call. Deletions cut 9 bases from V and 0 bases from J, with 13 bases between. The germline CDR1 and CDR2 sequences are KGHDR and SFDVKD. There are 14 residues in the CDR3.

The rearrangement joins TRBV3-1 (or the pseudogene TRBV3-2) to TRBJ2-1; no clear D. This CDR3 spans 12 amino acids. CDR1 is LGHDT, CDR2 YNNKEL, per germline (reference sequence). V gave up 1 base and J gave up 11 bases, with 9 bases separating them. CDR3 nucleotide sequence: TGTGCCAGCAGCCAAGTCACAGAAAAGCAGTTCTTC. Its protein is CASSQVTEKQFF.

The chain is built from TRBV7-8 and TRBJ1-5; maybe TRBD1 (5 bases). V lost 5 bases to trimming and J lost 5 bases, with 22 bases between them. The CDR3 extends over 17 amino acids. The germline CDR1 and CDR2 sequences are SGHVS and FQNEAQ. Here the CDR3 reads CASSPSFGAPAYQPQHF. The CDR3 region has the DNA TGTGCCAGCAGCCCCTCATTTGGGGCACCGGCCTATCAGCCCCAGCATTTT.

J is TRBJ1-3 and V is TRBV6-1, with no clear D. This CDR3 is built from 15 residues. Deletions cut 1 base from V and 0 bases from J, with 7 bases between. Germline V gene data show CDR1 as MNHNS and CDR2 as SASEGT. CDR3 in amino acids: CASSEGWSSGNTIYF. CDR3 in DNA: TGTGCCAGCAGTGAAGGGTGGAGCTCTGGAAACACCATATATTTT.

The chain uses TRBV7-8 and TRBJ2-3; TRBD1 might be the D (7 bases). V dropped 0 bases and J dropped 2 bases, with 18 bases sitting between them. This CDR3 has 18 residues. Germline V gene sequence: CDR1 SGHVS, CDR2 FQNEAQ. CDR3 residues: CASSLARGQGGNTDTQYF. CDR3 DNA sequence: TGTGCCAGCAGCTTAGCTCGAGGGCAGGGGGGTAACACAGATACGCAGTATTTT. Based on the CDR3 plus reference TRBV7-8 and TRBJ2-3, the full variable domain is GAGVSQSPRYKVAKRGQDVALRCDPISGHVSLFWYQQALGQGPEFLTYFQNEAQLDKSGLPSDRFFAERPEGSVSTLKIQRTQQEDSAVYLCASSLARGQGGNTDTQYFGPGTRLTVL.

The J gene is TRBJ1-2, the V gene TRBV20-1, with D unresolved. The CDR3 contains 12 residues. Germline V gives CDR1 DFQATT, CDR2 SNEGSKA (reference sequence). V shed 3 bases and J shed 2 bases, with 7 bases lying between them. The CDR3 nucleotides are TGCAGTGCTAGTGCGGGGAACTATGGCTACACCTTC. Protein product: CSASAGNYGYTF.

The rearrangement links TRBV30 to TRBJ2-2; 8 positions match TRBD1. From germline, CDR1 is GTSNPN and CDR2 SVGIG (reference sequence). The CDR3 spans 14 residues. Losses at the gene ends were 5 bases for V and 3 bases for J; bases not matched to a gene: 5. CDR3 in DNA: TGTGCCTGGGTGACAGGGGTTGACACCGGGGAGCTGTTTTTT. Translated, it gives CAWVTGVDTGELFF.

J is TRBJ2-3 and V is TRBV5-8; maybe TRBD1 (6 bases). CDR3 length: 16 amino acids. The V gene's germline CDR1 is SGHTS and CDR2 YDEGEE. The V gene lost 2 bases and the J gene lost 1 base, with 14 bases spanning the gap. CDR3 loop: CASSFDSGARTDTQYF. CDR3 coding DNA: TGTGCCAGCAGCTTCGATTCAGGGGCCCGCACAGATACGCAGTATTTT.

In this sample, this clone turned up once. The chain carries TRBV9 and TRBJ1-2; possibly TRBD1 for D (5 bases). There are 15 residues in the CDR3. The V end lost 0 bases, the J end lost 3 bases, and 12 bases lay between the germline ends. Germline V gene lookup returns CDR1 SGDLS and CDR2 YYNGEE. CDR3 in DNA: TGTGCCAGCAGCGTAGGGTTGGGACTGGACTATGGCTACACCTTC. The encoded protein is CASSVGLGLDYGYTF.

This clone has only a few counts. V gene TRBV18 combines with J gene TRBJ2-1; 8 bases agree with TRBD2. With V trimmed by 6 bases and J by 9 bases, 10 bases remained unmatched. This CDR3 contains 14 residues. Germline values: CDR1 KGHSH, CDR2 LQKENI. The DNA for the CDR3 is TGTGCCAGCTCCCCTAGCGGGCCCCGGGGTGAGCAGTTCTTC. It specifies CASSPSGPRGEQFF. The full variable domain, rest sourced from reference TRBV18 and TRBJ2-1, is NAGVMQNPRHLVRRRGQEARLRCSPMKGHSHVYWYRQLPEEGLKFMVYLQKENIIDESGMPKERFSAEFPKEGPSILRIQQVVRGDSAAYFCASSPSGPRGEQFFGPGTRLTVL.

V usage is TRBV19 and J usage is TRBJ1-5; TRBD1 agrees at 8 bases. The CDR3 extends over 14 amino acids. J gave up 9 bases and V 7 bases, and 11 bases lay outside the gene matches. Germline lookup yields CDR1 LNHDA and CDR2 SQIVND (reference sequence). CDR3: CASNPGTGSGPQHF. The CDR3, as DNA: TGTGCCAGTAATCCAGGGACAGGCTCGGGGCCCCAGCATTTT.

The J gene is TRBJ1-4, the V gene TRBV9; D is perhaps TRBD1 (5 bases). V was clipped by 1 base and J by 5 bases, with 9 bases between them. Germline V gene data show CDR1 as SGDLS and CDR2 as YYNGEE. This CDR3 region has 14 residues. The CDR3 DNA reads as TGTGCCAGCAGCGTACGGGGGGTAAATGAAAAACTGTTTTTT. Translation gives CASSVRGVNEKLFF.

This chain joins TRBV23-1 and TRBJ2-3; 13 nucleotides align to TRBD2. TRBV23-1 has ORF status, its function being uncertain. V lost 2 bases to trimming and J lost 1 base; unmatched junction nucleotides: 6. There are 18 residues in the CDR3. CDR3 nucleotides: TGCGCCAGCAGTCAACGGACTAGCGGGAGACTCTGCACAGATACGCAGTATTTT. The encoded protein is CASSQRTSGRLCTDTQYF.

J is TRBJ2-7 and V is TRBV18; 7 bases are a match to TRBD1. J gave up 3 bases and V 3 bases, and 2 bases lay outside the gene matches. CDR3 length: 13 amino acids. CDR1 is KGHSH and CDR2 is LQKENI in the germline V gene. CDR3 loop: CASSPSGGYEQYF. CDR3 nucleotides: TGTGCCAGCTCACCCTCAGGGGGCTACGAGCAGTACTTC.

This clone was counted many times. The V gene is TRBV4-2, the J gene TRBJ2-1, with D perhaps matching TRBD2 (5 bases). V lost 0 bases and J lost 10, with 16 bases in between. This CDR3 is 15 amino acids long. Germline V gene data show CDR1 as LGHNA and CDR2 as YNFKEQ. DNA for the CDR3: TGTGCCAGCAGCCAAGATGTTGGAGGAGTAGGGGAGCAGTTCTTC. It is translated as CASSQDVGGVGEQFF.

The chain recombines TRBV7-7 with TRBJ2-3, with 7 positions matching TRBD1. The CDR3 spans 14 residues. Germline V CDR1 and CDR2: SSHAT, FNYEAQ (reference sequence). V lost 5 bases to trimming and J lost 4 bases; unmatched junction nucleotides: 6. CDR3 in amino acids: CASSPDRVSDTQYF. CDR3 coding DNA: TGTGCCAGCAGCCCCGACAGGGTGTCAGATACGCAGTATTTT. The complete variable domain, with remaining parts taken from reference TRBV7-7 and TRBJ2-3, reads GAGVSQSPRYKVTKRGQDVTLRCDPISSHATLYWYQQALGQGPEFLTYFNYEAQPDKSGLPSDRFSAERPEGSISTLTIQRTEQRDSAMYRCASSPDRVSDTQYFGPGTRLTVL.

Comments on this clone: Other DNA variants within this sample encode the same CDR3. The J gene is TRBJ1-6, the V gene TRBV30, with 8 bases matching TRBD1. CDR3 length equals 13 residues. V gave up 5 bases and J gave up 6 bases; unmatched junction bases: 3. Germline V gene sequence: CDR1 GTSNPN, CDR2 SVGIG (reference sequence). The CDR3 bases are TGTGCCTGGGGGACAGGCCTTAATTCACCCCTCCACTTT. Its protein product is CAWGTGLNSPLHF.

The DNA for the CDR3 is TGCGCCAGCAGCTTGGACCCGACCGGAGGCGGCTACACCTTC. This sequence encodes CASSLDPTGGGYTF. The chain couples TRBV5-1 to TRBJ1-2; D call uncertain. Germline-derived CDR1 and CDR2 are SGHRS and YFSETQ. The CDR3 totals 14 residues. Trimming removed 0 bases from V and 8 bases from J, with 14 bases in between.

The chain has TRBV29-1 and TRBJ2-7; D uncertain. In germline, CDR1 is SQVTM, CDR2 ANQGSEA. Trimming removed 0 bases at V and 7 bases at J, with 13 bases between. This CDR3 has 13 amino acids. CDR3: CSVEDQVVREQYF. The CDR3 nucleotides read TGCAGCGTTGAAGATCAAGTGGTGCGGGAGCAGTACTTC.

The chain links TRBV5-6 to TRBJ1-6; 7 nucleotides agree with TRBD1. The CDR3 has 14 amino acids. The ends lost 0 bases at V and 11 bases at J; junction bases unmatched: 5. The germline V gene encodes CDR1 SGHDT and CDR2 YYEEEE. The chain's CDR3 is CASSLGQGSPPLHF. For the CDR3, the DNA is TGTGCCAGCAGCTTGGGACAGGGATCGCCACCCCTCCACTTT.

The rearrangement links TRBV19 to TRBJ1-1; D is ambiguous. This CDR3 contains 12 residues. V lost 1 base and J 8 bases, leaving 8 bases between the germline ends. Germline CDR1 reads LNHDA; CDR2 reads SQIVND (reference sequence). The CDR3, as DNA: TGTGCCAGTAGTATAGGGGTCGGGGAAGCTTTCTTT. Its protein product is CASSIGVGEAFF. The complete variable domain, with remaining parts taken from reference TRBV19 and TRBJ1-1, reads DGGITQSPKYLFRKEGQNVTLSCEQNLNHDAMYWYRQDPGQGLRLIYYSQIVNDFQKGDIAEGYSVSREKKESFPLTVTSAQKNPTAFYLCASSIGVGEAFFGQGTRLTVV.